These 23 T cell receptor beta chains were all obtained from the same sample, sequenced in a study of Graves' ophthalmopathy and Graves' hyperthyroidism. TCR beta CDR3 amplification used RNA transcripts. HTBI primers were used in a first-round RT-PCR, which preceded a second-round multiplex PCR. In TCRdb, the multiplex PCR reads were re-called with MiXCR into one record per CDR3 protein. The sample lists 350,000 to 400,000 distinct CDR3 sequences, 18% occurring once. Sequenced input: peripheral blood. All receptors derive from a woman in her late teens or twenties with Graves' ophthalmopathy.

In its sample, this clonotype was seen once. This sequence may be a read error, since a much larger clone differs from it by one base. This chain joins TRBV2 and TRBJ1-5, with D tentatively TRBD1 (5 bases). The CDR3 is 14 residues long. V gave up 3 bases and J gave up 5 bases, with 11 bases separating them. Germline values: CDR1 SNHLY, CDR2 FYNNEI. CDR3 bases: TGTGCCAGCAGTGAGGCCAGGGACCATCAGCCCCAGCATTTT. Translated, it gives CASSEARDHQPQHF.

V usage is TRBV6-2 or TRBV6-3 and J usage is TRBJ2-7, with 11 bases aligning to TRBD2. This CDR3 region has 14 residues. Per germline, CDR1 MNHEY and CDR2 SVGEGT. V shed 8 bases and J 3 bases; nucleotides not matched to a gene: 6. CDR3 residues: CASGGGTSGYEQYF. DNA of the CDR3: TGTGCCAGCGGCGGAGGGACTAGCGGCTACGAGCAGTACTTC.

The V gene is TRBV6-2 or TRBV6-3, the J gene TRBJ2-7; the D gene is possibly TRBD1 (5 bases). V lost 7 bases and J lost 7, with 20 bases in between. CDR1 is MNHEY and CDR2 is SVGEGT in the germline V gene. This CDR3 comprises 14 residues. CDR3 sequence (DNA): TGTGCCAGCAACGACAGAGGTCCTTTTTATGAGCAGTACTTC. As protein: CASNDRGPFYEQYF.

This clonotype was detected many times. The chain is built from TRBV6-4 and TRBJ1-2; D is possibly TRBD1 (5 bases). The CDR3 has 13 residues. Germline CDR1 and CDR2: MRHNA and SNTAGT. With 6 bases removed from V and 3 bases from J, the gap between germline ends came to 11 bases. CDR3 protein: CASSTGTDYGYTF. The CDR3 DNA reads as TGTGCCAGCAGCACCGGGACGGACTATGGCTACACCTTC.

This rearrangement joins TRBV5-1 to TRBJ2-7, with 7 bases that match TRBD1. CDR3 length equals 14 residues. Germline CDR1 SGHRS, CDR2 YFSETQ. J lost 3 bases, V lost 3 bases, and 6 bases had no gene match. The CDR3 is CASSSSGTVYEQYF. CDR3 DNA sequence: TGCGCCAGCAGCTCCTCCGGGACAGTCTACGAGCAGTACTTC.

This clonotype was counted many times. The chain employs TRBV5-1 and TRBJ1-1; 7 bases line up with TRBD1. The ends lost 4 bases at V and 3 bases at J; junction bases unmatched: 9. The CDR3 contains 15 residues. From germline, CDR1 is SGHRS and CDR2 YFSETQ. This CDR3 reads CASSPIDRDDTEAFF. CDR3 DNA sequence: TGCGCCAGCAGCCCGATCGACAGGGACGACACTGAAGCTTTCTTT.

There are many counts of this clonotype. The V call is TRBV28, the J call TRBJ2-7; D may be TRBD1 or TRBD2 (6 bases each). The V gene's germline CDR1 is MDHEN and CDR2 SYDVKM. The CDR3 totals 15 residues. Trimming left V 5 bases short and J 2 bases short, with 16 bases between. CDR3 coding DNA: TGTGCCAGCAGTGGGCCGGCCGGGGGCGCCTACGAGCAGTACTTC. Translation gives CASSGPAGGAYEQYF.

This clonotype appeared many times. This chain links TRBV7-2 with TRBJ2-4; D perhaps matches TRBD2 (6 bases). The V gene's germline CDR1 is SGHTA and CDR2 FQGNSA. The CDR3 sequence is 14 residues long. Between the trimmed V and J ends, which lost 8 bases and 7 bases, there was a span of 18 bases. CDR3 DNA: TGTGCCAGCGGGAAAGCGGGTGGTACGAACATTCAGTACTTC. Translation gives CASGKAGGTNIQYF.

This clonotype has ten or more counts. The rearrangement joins TRBV20-1 to TRBJ2-5, with D possibly being TRBD1 or TRBD2 (5 bases each). Germline CDR1 is DFQATT and CDR2 is SNEGSKA (reference sequence). V was cut by 4 bases and J by 0 bases, with 21 bases left in between. CDR3 size: 17 residues. CDR3 region: CSATNQPGTAYQETQYF. The CDR3 DNA follows: TGCAGTGCTACGAACCAACCAGGGACCGCGTACCAAGAGACCCAGTACTTC.

The chain joins TRBV11-2 to TRBJ2-5; D remains ambiguous. Trimming pared 0 bases from V and 7 bases from J, leaving 21 bases between. Per germline, CDR1 SGHAT and CDR2 FQNNGV. The CDR3 covers 17 residues. The CDR3 sequence: CASSLDNPLDTRGTQYF. The CDR3, as DNA: TGTGCCAGCAGCTTAGACAACCCGCTAGATACAAGAGGGACCCAGTACTTC.

The sample holds many counts of this clonotype. The J gene is TRBJ1-5, the V gene TRBV2; D not resolved. Trimming took 1 base from V and 2 from J, leaving 9 bases between them. Germline V lookup: CDR1 SNHLY, CDR2 FYNNEI. The CDR3 loop spans 15 amino acids. CDR3 bases: TGTGCCAGCAGTGAAGTCCGTGTCGGCAATCAGCCCCAGCATTTT. Translation: CASSEVRVGNQPQHF.

This clonotype was counted at least ten times. This rearrangement joins TRBV25-1 to TRBJ1-2; D is unclear. Per germline, CDR1 MGHDK and CDR2 SYGVNS. This CDR3 region has 13 residues. Trimming took 3 bases from V and 1 from J, leaving 6 bases between them. The CDR3, as DNA: TGTGCCAGCAGTGAGCGGCTTAACTATGGCTACACCTTC. Residues: CASSERLNYGYTF.

This clonotype was seen at least ten times. The rearrangement links TRBV7-2 to TRBJ1-2, with D unclear. V was trimmed by 5 bases and J by 4 bases, leaving 14 bases between them. Germline CDR1 SGHTA, CDR2 FQGNSA. The CDR3 length is 14 residues. CDR3 sequence (DNA): TGTGCCAGCAGCCCTAACTGGGGAGGCTATGGCTACACCTTC. Protein sequence: CASSPNWGGYGYTF.

The chain uses TRBV28 and TRBJ1-1; the match to TRBD1 covers 10 bases. V was clipped by 6 bases and J by 2 bases; unmatched bases: 9. Germline V gene lookup returns CDR1 MDHEN and CDR2 SYDVKM. The CDR3 totals 16 residues. This CDR3 is CASRARDRGANTEAFF. The CDR3 DNA is TGTGCCAGCAGGGCCCGGGACAGGGGTGCAAACACTGAAGCTTTCTTT. The whole variable domain, remainder taken from reference TRBV28 and TRBJ1-1, is DVKVTQSSRYLVKRTGEKVFLECVQDMDHENMFWYRQDPGLGLRLIYFSYDVKMKEKGDIPEGYSVSREKKERFSLILESASTNQTSMYLCASRARDRGANTEAFFGQGTRLTVV.

V is TRBV19 and J is TRBJ2-5; 9 bases are shared with TRBD1. The J segment lost 2 bases and the V segment lost 4 bases, leaving 5 bases of the junction unmatched. Germline CDR1 reads LNHDA; CDR2 reads SQIVND (reference sequence). The length of the CDR3 is 15 residues. CDR3 loop: CASSKWGQGQETQYF. The DNA of the CDR3 is TGTGCCAGTAGTAAATGGGGACAGGGACAAGAGACCCAGTACTTC. The full variable domain, with the rest looked up from reference TRBV19 and TRBJ2-5, is DGGITQSPKYLFRKEGQNVTLSCEQNLNHDAMYWYRQDPGQGLRLIYYSQIVNDFQKGDIAEGYSVSREKKESFPLTVTSAQKNPTAFYLCASSKWGQGQETQYFGPGTRLLVL.

The table lists this clonotype with many counts. The gene calls are TRBV18 and TRBJ2-5, with D uncertain. From germline, CDR1 is KGHSH and CDR2 LQKENI. V gave up 8 bases and J gave up 5 bases, with 6 bases separating them. The CDR3 length is 10 residues. CDR3 loop: CASSGETQYF. In nucleotides, the CDR3 is TGTGCCAGCAGTGGGGAGACCCAGTACTTC.

This clonotype has ten or more counts. This chain joins TRBV24-1 and TRBJ2-7; D gene unclear. Trimming removed 2 bases at V and 5 bases at J, with 12 bases between. Germline CDR1 reads KGHDR; CDR2 reads SFDVKD. CDR3 size: 14 residues. CDR3 DNA: TGTGCCACCAGTGATTCTTCCAGGATCCACGAGCAGTACTTC. Translation: CATSDSSRIHEQYF.

This clonotype was seen at least ten times. The rearrangement joins TRBV18 to TRBJ1-5, with 8 positions matching TRBD1. In germline, CDR1 is KGHSH, CDR2 LQKENI. J gave up 2 bases and V 8 bases, and 5 bases lay outside the gene matches. The CDR3 covers 14 residues. CDR3 bases: TGTGCCAGCAGTCCGGGACAGGGCAATCAGCCCCAGCATTTT. As protein: CASSPGQGNQPQHF.

This chain links TRBV12-3 or TRBV12-4 with TRBJ2-7; 7 bases map to TRBD1. This CDR3 spans 15 amino acids. V lost 5 bases, J lost 1 base, and 8 bases stayed unmatched. The CDR3 protein is CASSITGEFSYEQYF. CDR3 nucleotides: TGTGCCAGCAGTATTACAGGGGAATTTTCCTACGAGCAGTACTTC.

This clonotype was recorded many times. V is TRBV28 and J is TRBJ1-1; a weak D match, TRBD1 (5 bases). The length of the CDR3 is 13 residues. Trimming took 3 bases from V and 5 from J, leaving 10 bases between them. Germline values: CDR1 MDHEN, CDR2 SYDVKM. The CDR3 sequence is CASSFAGKTEAFF. CDR3 DNA: TGTGCCAGCAGTTTTGCAGGGAAGACTGAAGCTTTCTTT. Using reference TRBV28 and TRBJ1-1 for the parts outside the CDR3, the full variable domain is DVKVTQSSRYLVKRTGEKVFLECVQDMDHENMFWYRQDPGLGLRLIYFSYDVKMKEKGDIPEGYSVSREKKERFSLILESASTNQTSMYLCASSFAGKTEAFFGQGTRLTVV.

This clonotype showed up many times. The chain is built from TRBV30 and TRBJ1-2; D is perhaps TRBD1 (5 bases). V was trimmed by 0 bases and J by 5 bases, leaving 10 bases between them. Germline V CDR1 and CDR2: GTSNPN, SVGIG (reference sequence). This CDR3 spans 13 amino acids. CDR3 region: CAWSVKGSYGYTF. CDR3 bases: TGTGCCTGGAGTGTAAAGGGGAGTTATGGCTACACCTTC. The variable domain in full, completed from reference TRBV30 and TRBJ1-2, reads SQTIHQWPATLVQPVGSPLSLECTVEGTSNPNLYWYRQAAGRGLQLLFYSVGIGQISSEVPQNLSASRPQDRQFILSSKKLLLSDSGFYLCAWSVKGSYGYTFGSGTRLTVV.

This clonotype was counted at least ten times. A read error may account for a junction end that differs from germline. The chain carries TRBV2 and TRBJ2-2, with D perhaps matching TRBD1 (6 bases). The CDR3 loop spans 13 amino acids. Germline lookup yields CDR1 SNHLY and CDR2 FYNNEI. The chain's CDR3 is CASREGGTGELFF. The CDR3 region has the DNA TGTGCCAGCAGGGAAGGGGGCACCGGGGAGCTGTTTTTT.

This clonotype appeared many times. The chain joins TRBV28 to TRBJ2-7, with unresolved D. Germline values: CDR1 MDHEN, CDR2 SYDVKM. V dropped 3 bases and J dropped 0 bases, with 9 bases sitting between them. This CDR3 is built from 14 residues. The DNA of the CDR3 is TGTGCCAGCAGTTTCACGGGTCTCTCCTACGAGCAGTACTTC. It codes for CASSFTGLSYEQYF.